This T cell receptor beta chain originates from a study of response to subunit inactivated influenza vaccine. Study results and limitations: Each seasonal flu vaccination may recruit only limited new T cells, authors suggested.

This clonotype turned up a few times. The antigen is not known. TCRdb recomputed calls from the RT-PCR reads with MiXCR, one row per CDR3 protein. The sample includes 500,000 to 600,000 distinct CDR3 sequences, about 11% of them seen just once. Sequenced material: PBMCs from blood, taken on the day of vaccination. The sequence was collected from a man in his fifties who received an inactivated influenza vaccine.

The CDR3, as DNA: TGTGCCAGCGTCAGGGGGCAGAGCACTGAAGCTTTCTTT. Amino acid sequence: CASVRGQSTEAFF. The chain is built from TRBV3-1 and TRBJ1-1; 8 bases agree with TRBD1. Germline V lookup: CDR1 LGHDT, CDR2 YNNKEL (reference sequence). Germline trimming cut 8 bases from V and 4 bases from J; bases unmatched to any gene: 6. There are 13 residues in the CDR3.